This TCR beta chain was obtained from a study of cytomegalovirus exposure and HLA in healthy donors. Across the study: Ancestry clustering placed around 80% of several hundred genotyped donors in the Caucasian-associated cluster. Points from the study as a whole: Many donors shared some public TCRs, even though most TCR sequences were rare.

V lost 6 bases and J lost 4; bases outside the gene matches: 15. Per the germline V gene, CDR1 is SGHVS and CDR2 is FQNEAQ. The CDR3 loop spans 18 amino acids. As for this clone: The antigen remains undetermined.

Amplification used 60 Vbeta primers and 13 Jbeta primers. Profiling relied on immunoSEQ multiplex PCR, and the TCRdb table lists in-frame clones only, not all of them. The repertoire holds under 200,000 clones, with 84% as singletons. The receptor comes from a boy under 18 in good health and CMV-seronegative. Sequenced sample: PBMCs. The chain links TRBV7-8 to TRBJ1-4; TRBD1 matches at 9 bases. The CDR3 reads CASRHAGTGPKGNEKLFF. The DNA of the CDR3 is TGTGCCAGCAGACATGCCGGGACAGGGCCCAAGGGTAATGAAAAACTGTTTTTT.